This T cell receptor (beta chain) came from a study of cytomegalovirus exposure and HLA in healthy donors. With respect to this clone: What it binds is not known.

The method was immunoSEQ multiplex PCR; TCRdb's version includes in-frame clones alone and lacks a portion of them. The sample has fewer than 90,000 clones; around 94% are singletons. This CDR3 has 14 amino acids. Germline lookup yields CDR1 SNHLY and CDR2 FYNNEI. The ends were cut back, 2 bases at V and 4 bases at J, with 9 bases in the middle. Study-wide points: It was reportedly the case that the classifier diagnosed cytomegalovirus status with high specificity and sensitivity.

Donors came from a validation cohort of some 130 subjects, distinct from the first 666-subject cohort. This TCR derives from a woman aged 18-30 years in good health and CMV-seropositive. The chain joins TRBV2 to TRBJ1-5; D is possibly TRBD1 (5 bases). The specimen sequenced was PBMCs. The CDR3, as DNA: TGTGCCAGCAGTGAACAGGGTGGGAATCAGCCCCAGCATTTT. This codes for CASSEQGGNQPQHF.